What follows are 2 T cell receptor beta chains derived from one specimen sequenced in a study of T cell clonotyping in hematopoietic cell transplantation. The data were produced by immunoSEQ multiplex PCR, yet TCRdb's version contains in-frame clones alone and is incomplete. The repertoire holds roughly 9,000 clones, with 90% to 95% as singletons. Sample: PBMCs, taken 100 days after allogeneic stem cell transplant. All receptors derive from a male patient aged 45 to 59 who had an allogeneic stem cell transplant from a related donor, so T cells may come from the graft donor. Some clones in this sample may be carry-over from other donors' samples.

CDR3 amino acids: CASSYSKAVANLYF. CDR3 DNA: TGTGCCAGCAGTTACTCTAAGGCAGTCGCCAATCTGTACTTC. The gene calls are TRBV6-5 and TRBJ2-7; the D is unclear. Germline values: CDR1 MNHEY, CDR2 SVGAGI. V was shortened by 0 bases and J by 12 bases, with 18 bases between the two germline ends. The CDR3 sequence is 14 residues long.

The chain uses TRBV9 and TRBJ2-3, with D unclear. Trimming removed 0 bases from V and 4 bases from J, with 9 bases in between. The germline gives CDR1 SGDLS, CDR2 YYNGEE. CDR3 length: 14 amino acids. This chain's CDR3 is CASSVDQKADTQYF. CDR3 nucleotide sequence: TGTGCCAGCAGCGTAGACCAGAAGGCAGATACGCAGTATTTT.